This T cell receptor (beta chain) is from a study of regulatory T cells in long-lasting Graves disease. Broader study findings: New patients shared approximately 1,000 public clonotypes, and persistent patients shared more, with 2,741. A reduction in accuracy may have resulted from the small sample size.

For TCR beta, libraries came from iRepertoire HTBI primers and Arm-PCR of CDR3 regions. From the multiplex PCR reads, TCRdb called clonotypes with MiXCR, one entry per CDR3 protein. Among around 400,000 distinct CDR3 sequences, about 20% were seen once, and the ten largest hold roughly 30%. This clonotype was found a few times. Its matching antigen is unknown. As for time point: persistent/refractory GD, antithyroid drugs over 5 years with positive TRAb. From PBMCs, RNA was extracted and then used to make the TCR library. The sample was peripheral blood mononuclear cells (PBMCs), taken when the disease was refractory, from a patient treated with antithyroid drugs. This sequence was found in a female donor with Graves disease.

The CDR3 DNA reads as TGCGCCAGCAGCTTGGGCGTTCTAGCGGGAGGTTTAGATGAGCAGTTCTTC. This codes for CASSLGVLAGGLDEQFF. The chain links TRBV5-1 to TRBJ2-1, with 11 positions matching TRBD2. Looked up from germline, CDR1 is SGHRS and CDR2 is YFSETQ. CDR3 length equals 17 residues. With 0 bases clipped from V and 8 bases from J, the junction kept 10 bases outside the gene matches.